These 25 T cell receptor beta chains share one sample of origin, sequenced in a study of T-cell memory formation after mild COVID-19. TCRdb redid the calling of the 5' RACE reads with MiXCR, one entry per CDR3 protein. The sample contains about 100,000 distinct CDR3 sequences, roughly a sixth of which appear only once. What was sequenced was PBMCs or a T cell subset sorted from them (not recorded which). Receptors originate from a man aged 18-30 years who had mild COVID-19 (a few samples of this study predate the infection). Cell type and time point are not known.

The rearrangement uses TRBV5-1 and TRBJ1-2; 7 positions match TRBD1. Trimming at V came to 10 bases and at J to 6 bases, leaving 9 bases not matched to a gene. The CDR3 is 12 amino acids. The germline V gene has CDR1 SGHRS and CDR2 YFSETQ. The CDR3 sequence is CASRITGDGYTF. In DNA form, the CDR3 reads TGCGCCTCTAGGATCACAGGGGATGGCTACACCTTC.

This clonotype appeared many times. The chain carries TRBV5-5 and TRBJ2-3, with D uncertain. This CDR3 contains 13 residues. Germline V CDR1 and CDR2: SGHKS, YYEKEE (reference sequence). V was clipped by 4 bases and J by 1 base, with 7 bases between them. The CDR3, as DNA: TGTGCCAGCAGCCTGGGCCGCACAGATACGCAGTATTTT. The encoded protein is CASSLGRTDTQYF. Using reference TRBV5-5 and TRBJ2-3 for the parts outside the CDR3, the full variable domain is DAGVTQSPTHLIKTRGQQVTLRCSPISGHKSVSWYQQVLGQGPQFIFQYYEKEERGRGNFPDRFSARQFPNYSSELNVNALLLGDSALYLCASSLGRTDTQYFGPGTRLTVL.

The V call is TRBV4-3, the J call TRBJ1-3, with 9 bases matching TRBD1. J was trimmed by 1 base and V by 5 bases; bases with no gene match: 0. The CDR3 is 14 amino acids. Germline assignment: CDR1 LGHNA and CDR2 YSLEER. CDR3 in amino acids: CASSGQGSGNTIYF. CDR3 sequence (DNA): TGCGCCAGCAGCGGACAGGGGTCTGGAAACACCATATATTTT.

This chain links TRBV5-1 with TRBJ1-3; 9 positions match TRBD1. Losses at the gene ends were 4 bases for V and 3 bases for J; bases not matched to a gene: 5. This CDR3 contains 15 residues. Germline V lookup: CDR1 SGHRS, CDR2 YFSETQ. The CDR3 DNA reads TGCGCCAGCAGCGGCAGGACAGGGGTTGGAAACACCATATATTTT. Translating it yields CASSGRTGVGNTIYF. Full variable domain (rest looked up from reference TRBV5-1 and TRBJ1-3): KAGVTQTPRYLIKTRGQQVTLSCSPISGHRSVSWYQQTPGQGLQFLFEYFSETQRNKGNFPGRFSGRQFSNSRSEMNVSTLELGDSALYLCASSGRTGVGNTIYFGEGSWLTVV.

The chain employs TRBV5-1 and TRBJ1-2; possible D gene TRBD1, 6 bases. CDR1 and CDR2 (germline): SGHRS, YFSETQ. The germline V and J ends were trimmed by 6 bases and 5 bases, with 20 bases remaining between them. The CDR3 consists of 15 residues. CDR3 region: CASILTGNSQYGYTF. DNA of the CDR3: TGCGCCAGCATCCTTACAGGGAACTCTCAATATGGCTACACCTTC. Using reference TRBV5-1 and TRBJ1-2 for the parts outside the CDR3, the full variable domain is KAGVTQTPRYLIKTRGQQVTLSCSPISGHRSVSWYQQTPGQGLQFLFEYFSETQRNKGNFPGRFSGRQFSNSRSEMNVSTLELGDSALYLCASILTGNSQYGYTFGSGTRLTVV.

This clonotype has only a few counts. The genes are TRBV25-1 and TRBJ1-5; 7 bases map to TRBD1. Trimming removed 6 bases from V and 7 bases from J; junction bases left unmatched: 12. The CDR3 runs 15 residues. The germline V gene encodes CDR1 MGHDK and CDR2 SYGVNS. In DNA form, the CDR3 reads TGTGCCAGCAGCCGCGGGGGAACAGGGGAACAGCCCCAGCATTTT. It is translated as CASSRGGTGEQPQHF.

J is TRBJ2-2 and V is TRBV5-5, with 12 bases aligning to TRBD2. V dropped 3 bases and J dropped 4; count of bases not matched to a gene: 4. Germline V gene lookup returns CDR1 SGHKS and CDR2 YYEKEE (reference sequence). This CDR3 is 16 amino acids long. CDR3 loop: CASSYGLAGSTGELFF. CDR3 DNA: TGTGCCAGCAGCTACGGACTAGCGGGGTCCACCGGGGAGCTGTTTTTT.

J is TRBJ2-3 and V is TRBV24-1; weak D call: TRBD1 (6 bases). This CDR3 has 13 amino acids. The V end was cut by 10 bases, the J end by 2 bases, with 12 bases between. Germline CDR1 KGHDR, CDR2 SFDVKD. The CDR3 DNA reads as TGTGCCACGGAAGGGGGAGACACAGATACGCAGTATTTT. Residues: CATEGGDTDTQYF.

The rearrangement links TRBV5-6 to TRBJ1-4, with D tentatively TRBD1 (6 bases). V was cut by 4 bases and J by 8 bases, with 15 bases left in between. The CDR3 sequence is 14 residues long. Germline V CDR1 and CDR2: SGHDT, YYEEEE. CDR3 loop: CASSPVQGQEKLFF. The CDR3 DNA is TGTGCCAGCAGCCCCGTCCAGGGGCAGGAAAAACTGTTTTTT.

The chain combines TRBV4-3 with TRBJ2-5; a possible D gene is TRBD2 (7 bases). Deletions cut 2 bases from V and 2 bases from J, with 15 bases between. This CDR3 is 16 amino acids long. Germline V gene sequence: CDR1 LGHNA, CDR2 YSLEER. The CDR3 here is CASSQLYGGPQETQYF. CDR3 bases: TGCGCCAGCAGCCAACTCTACGGGGGGCCACAAGAGACCCAGTACTTC.

V and J are TRBV4-2 and TRBJ2-1; either TRBD1 or TRBD2 may fit D (5 bases each). Trimming stripped 0 bases from V and 4 bases from J, with 13 bases between. CDR3 length: 16 residues. Germline CDR1 is LGHNA and CDR2 is YNFKEQ. This CDR3 reads CASSQDPGAPYNEQFF. The CDR3, as DNA: TGTGCCAGCAGCCAAGACCCCGGGGCCCCTTACAATGAGCAGTTCTTC.

The V gene is TRBV4-2, the J gene TRBJ2-1, with 7 bases lining up with TRBD1. CDR1 is LGHNA, CDR2 YNFKEQ, per germline. With V trimmed by 0 bases and J by 4 bases, 6 bases remained unmatched. The CDR3 extends over 16 amino acids. The CDR3 nucleotides are TGTGCCAGCAGCCAAGATAGGGCGACAGGGTACAATGAGCAGTTCTTC. This gives the protein CASSQDRATGYNEQFF.

On this clonotype itself: Germline is not matched at one junction end, which may reflect a read error. V gene TRBV20-1 combines with J gene TRBJ2-1; 11 bases fit TRBD2. The germline V gene encodes CDR1 DFQATT and CDR2 SNEGSKA (reference sequence). This CDR3 contains 13 residues. The CDR3 here is CSAREPLAGARVF. DNA of the CDR3: TGCAGTGCTAGAGAGCCACTAGCGGGGGCCCGGGTCTTC.

The rearrangement joins TRBV20-1 to TRBJ1-5; D not resolved. The ends were cut back, 3 bases at V and 4 bases at J, with 10 bases in the middle. The germline V gene has CDR1 DFQATT and CDR2 SNEGSKA (reference sequence). There are 13 residues in the CDR3. DNA for the CDR3: TGCAGTGCTAGGTTTGACCGAAATCAGCCCCAGCATTTT. Its translation: CSARFDRNQPQHF.

This clonotype was counted ten times or more. The J gene is TRBJ2-5, the V gene TRBV5-1; D may be TRBD1 (5 bases). V shed 0 bases and J shed 5 bases, with 11 bases lying between them. The CDR3 runs 14 residues. Per the germline V gene, CDR1 is SGHRS and CDR2 is YFSETQ. CDR3 amino acids: CASSLEGPRETQYF. The CDR3, as DNA: TGCGCCAGCAGCTTGGAGGGGCCCCGGGAGACCCAGTACTTC.

The V and J genes are TRBV6-2 or TRBV6-3 and TRBJ2-5; a possible D gene is TRBD1 (6 bases). The CDR3 runs to 14 residues. V dropped 6 bases and J dropped 3 bases, with 14 bases sitting between them. The germline V gene encodes CDR1 MNHEY and CDR2 SVGEGT. The CDR3 region is CASSSTPGEETQYF. DNA for the CDR3: TGTGCCAGCAGCAGCACTCCAGGGGAAGAGACCCAGTACTTC.

This clonotype turned up a few times. V usage is TRBV5-1 and J usage is TRBJ2-2, with TRBD1 matching over 7 bases. Trimming at V came to 6 bases and at J to 1 base, leaving 6 bases not matched to a gene. The CDR3 runs to 15 residues. Germline V gives CDR1 SGHRS, CDR2 YFSETQ. CDR3 sequence (DNA): TGCGCCAGCACCCGACAGGGAGAGAACACCGGGGAGCTGTTTTTT. Translated, it gives CASTRQGENTGELFF.

This sequence joins TRBV5-1 and TRBJ2-6, with TRBD1 matching over 7 bases. Germline V CDR1 and CDR2: SGHRS, YFSETQ. The CDR3 runs to 18 residues. Trimming removed 4 bases from V and 0 bases from J; junction bases left unmatched: 10. The CDR3: CASSTRTGGFSGANVLTF. The CDR3 region has the DNA TGCGCCAGCAGCACCAGGACAGGAGGCTTCTCTGGGGCCAACGTCCTGACTTTC.

This clonotype was seen a few times. The V and J genes are TRBV7-2 and TRBJ2-1, with no clear D. Germline-derived CDR1 and CDR2 are SGHTA and FQGNSA. This CDR3 has 12 amino acids. V shed 1 base and J shed 9 bases, with 7 bases lying between them. The CDR3 reads CASSLGGSEQFF. DNA for the CDR3: TGTGCCAGCAGCTTAGGGGGAAGTGAGCAGTTCTTC.

This clonotype showed up just a few times. The genes are TRBV19 and TRBJ1-5; D gene uncertain. V lost 7 bases and J lost 3, with 16 bases in between. Germline CDR1 and CDR2: LNHDA and SQIVND (reference sequence). CDR3 length: 15 residues. The CDR3 region has the DNA TGTGCCAGTACCGCGGCTGGCAGGTACAATCAGCCCCAGCATTTT. This encodes CASTAAGRYNQPQHF. Together with reference TRBV19 and TRBJ1-5, the CDR3 gives the full variable domain: DGGITQSPKYLFRKEGQNVTLSCEQNLNHDAMYWYRQDPGQGLRLIYYSQIVNDFQKGDIAEGYSVSREKKESFPLTVTSAQKNPTAFYLCASTAAGRYNQPQHFGDGTRLSIL.

V gene TRBV6-2 or TRBV6-3 combines with J gene TRBJ2-4; D possibly matches TRBD1 or TRBD2 (5 bases each). Trimming shortened V by 0 bases and J by 15 bases, and 15 bases separated the two germline ends. CDR1 and CDR2 from the germline V gene are MNHEY and SVGEGT. CDR3 length: 13 residues. In nucleotides, the CDR3 is TGTGCCAGCAGTTACTCCCCCGGGACGAAAACGTACTTC. Its translation is CASSYSPGTKTYF.

This clonotype was observed a handful of times. The rearrangement links TRBV9 to TRBJ2-3; either TRBD1 or TRBD2 may fit D (6 bases each). With 0 bases removed from V and 1 base from J, the gap between germline ends came to 12 bases. The CDR3 is 16 residues long. Germline V gene sequence: CDR1 SGDLS, CDR2 YYNGEE. The CDR3 loop reads CASSVGVGGRTDTQYF. The CDR3 DNA follows: TGTGCCAGCAGCGTAGGGGTAGGGGGGCGCACAGATACGCAGTATTTT.

The chain links TRBV7-3 to TRBJ2-2, with 7 bases aligning to TRBD2. Germline lookup yields CDR1 SGHTA and CDR2 FQGTGA. The trim removed 6 bases at V and 2 bases at J, leaving 6 bases unmatched. The CDR3 spans 15 residues. Here the CDR3 DNA reads TGTGCCAGCAGATCAACGGGGGGTAACACCGGGGAGCTGTTTTTT. As protein: CASRSTGGNTGELFF.

The chain has TRBV6-5 and TRBJ1-2; D is undetermined. Germline-derived CDR1 and CDR2 are MNHEY and SVGAGI. This CDR3 is built from 14 residues. V was clipped by 2 bases and J by 0 bases, with 7 bases between them. CDR3 in amino acids: CASSYRAANYGYTF. As DNA, the CDR3 is TGTGCCAGCAGTTACCGGGCCGCTAACTATGGCTACACCTTC.

This clonotype was seen more than once but under ten times. The rearrangement uses TRBV7-9 and TRBJ2-3; D not certain. The CDR3 totals 12 residues. In germline, CDR1 is SEHNR, CDR2 FQNEAQ (reference sequence). Trimming left V 2 bases short and J 4 bases short, with 4 bases between. The CDR3 region is CASSLPADTQYF. The CDR3 coding sequence is TGTGCCAGCAGCTTACCCGCAGATACGCAGTATTTT.